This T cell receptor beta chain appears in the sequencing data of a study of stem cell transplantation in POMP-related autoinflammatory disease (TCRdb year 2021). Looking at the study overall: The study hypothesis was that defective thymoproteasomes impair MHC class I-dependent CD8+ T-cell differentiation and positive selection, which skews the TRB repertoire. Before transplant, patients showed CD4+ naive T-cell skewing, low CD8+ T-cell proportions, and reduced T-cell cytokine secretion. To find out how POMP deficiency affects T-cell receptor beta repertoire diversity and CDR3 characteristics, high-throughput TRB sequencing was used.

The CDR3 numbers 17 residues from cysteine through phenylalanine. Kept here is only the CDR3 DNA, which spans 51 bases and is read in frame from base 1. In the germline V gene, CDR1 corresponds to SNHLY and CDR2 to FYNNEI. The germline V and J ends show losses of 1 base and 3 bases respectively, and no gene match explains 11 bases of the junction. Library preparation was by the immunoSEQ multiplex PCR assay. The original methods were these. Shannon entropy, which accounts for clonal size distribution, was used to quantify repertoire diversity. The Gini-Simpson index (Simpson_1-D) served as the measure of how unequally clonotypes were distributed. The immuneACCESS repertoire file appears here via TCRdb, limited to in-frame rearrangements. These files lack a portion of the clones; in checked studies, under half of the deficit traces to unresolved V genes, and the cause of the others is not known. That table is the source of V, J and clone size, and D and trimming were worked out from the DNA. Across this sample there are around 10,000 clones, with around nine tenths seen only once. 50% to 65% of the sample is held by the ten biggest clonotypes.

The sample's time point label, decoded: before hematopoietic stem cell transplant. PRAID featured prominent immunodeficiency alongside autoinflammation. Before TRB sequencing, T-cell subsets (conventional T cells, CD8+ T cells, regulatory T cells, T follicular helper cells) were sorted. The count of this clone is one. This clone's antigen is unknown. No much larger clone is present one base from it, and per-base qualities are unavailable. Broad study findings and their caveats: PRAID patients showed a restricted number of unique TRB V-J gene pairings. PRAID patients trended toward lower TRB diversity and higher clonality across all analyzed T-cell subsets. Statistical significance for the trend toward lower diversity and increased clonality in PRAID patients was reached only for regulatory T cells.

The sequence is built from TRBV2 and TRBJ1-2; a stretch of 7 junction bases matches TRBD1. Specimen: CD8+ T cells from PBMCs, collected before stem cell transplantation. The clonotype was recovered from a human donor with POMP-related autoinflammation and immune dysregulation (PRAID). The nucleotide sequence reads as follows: TGTGCCAGCAGTGAAGGGGGACAGTACCCACTAGACTATGGCTACACCTTC. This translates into CASSEGGQYPLDYGYTF.